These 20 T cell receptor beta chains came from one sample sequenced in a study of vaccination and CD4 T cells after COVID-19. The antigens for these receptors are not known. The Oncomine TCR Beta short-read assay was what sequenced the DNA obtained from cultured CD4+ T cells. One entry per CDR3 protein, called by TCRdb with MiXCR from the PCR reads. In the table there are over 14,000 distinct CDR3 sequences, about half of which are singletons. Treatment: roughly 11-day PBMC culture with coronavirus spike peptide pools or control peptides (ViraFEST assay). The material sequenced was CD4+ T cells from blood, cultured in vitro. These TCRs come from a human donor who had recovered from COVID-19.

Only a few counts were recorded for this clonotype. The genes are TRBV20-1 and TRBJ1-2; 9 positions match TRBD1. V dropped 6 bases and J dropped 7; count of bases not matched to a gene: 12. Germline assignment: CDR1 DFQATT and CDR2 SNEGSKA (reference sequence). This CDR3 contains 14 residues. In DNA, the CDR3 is TGCAGTGCGAATCCGGGACAGGGTCGAGGTGGCTACACCTTC. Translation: CSANPGQGRGGYTF.

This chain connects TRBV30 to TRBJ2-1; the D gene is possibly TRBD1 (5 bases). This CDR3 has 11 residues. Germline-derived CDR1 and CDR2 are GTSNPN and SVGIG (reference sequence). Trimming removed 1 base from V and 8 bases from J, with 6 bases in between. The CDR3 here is CAWSGGYEQFF. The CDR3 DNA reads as TGTGCCTGGAGTGGGGGCTATGAGCAGTTCTTC.

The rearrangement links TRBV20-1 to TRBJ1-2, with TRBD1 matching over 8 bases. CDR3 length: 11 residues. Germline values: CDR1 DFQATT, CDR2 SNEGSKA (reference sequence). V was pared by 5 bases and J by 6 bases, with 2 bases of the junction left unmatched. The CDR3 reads CSASTGDGYTF. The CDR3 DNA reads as TGCAGTGCTTCGACAGGGGATGGCTACACCTTC.

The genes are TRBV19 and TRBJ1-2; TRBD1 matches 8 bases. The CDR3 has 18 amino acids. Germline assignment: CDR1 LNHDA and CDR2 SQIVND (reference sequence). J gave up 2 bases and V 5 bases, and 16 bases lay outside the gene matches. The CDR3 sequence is CASSSGTGLKGSNYGYTF. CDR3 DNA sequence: TGTGCCAGTAGTTCCGGGACAGGACTAAAGGGGTCAAACTATGGCTACACCTTC.

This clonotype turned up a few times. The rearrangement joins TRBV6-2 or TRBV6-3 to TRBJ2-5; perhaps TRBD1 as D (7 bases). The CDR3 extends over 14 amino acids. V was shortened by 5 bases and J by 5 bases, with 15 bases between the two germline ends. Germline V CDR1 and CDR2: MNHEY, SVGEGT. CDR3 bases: TGTGCCAGCAGTCGAGTTCAGGGGGGCGAGACCCAGTACTTC. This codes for CASSRVQGGETQYF.

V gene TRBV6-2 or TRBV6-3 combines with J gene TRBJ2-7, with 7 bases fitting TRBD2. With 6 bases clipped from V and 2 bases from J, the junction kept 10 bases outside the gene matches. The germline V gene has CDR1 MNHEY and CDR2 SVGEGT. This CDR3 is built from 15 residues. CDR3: CASSRLGGGTYEQYF. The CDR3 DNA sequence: TGTGCCAGCAGCCGACTTGGCGGGGGAACCTACGAGCAGTACTTC.

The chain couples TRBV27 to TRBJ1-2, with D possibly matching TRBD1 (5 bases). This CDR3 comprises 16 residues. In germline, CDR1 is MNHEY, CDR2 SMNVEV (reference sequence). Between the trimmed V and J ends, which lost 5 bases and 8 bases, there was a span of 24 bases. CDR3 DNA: TGTGCCAGCAGTCCCCAGCGGGGGACCCCTATTAGGGGCTACACCTTC. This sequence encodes CASSPQRGTPIRGYTF.

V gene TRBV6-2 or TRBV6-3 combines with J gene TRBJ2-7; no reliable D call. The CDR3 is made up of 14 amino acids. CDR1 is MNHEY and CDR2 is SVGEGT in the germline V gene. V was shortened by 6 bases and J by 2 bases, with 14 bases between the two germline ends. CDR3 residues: CASSLRLIAYEQYF. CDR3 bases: TGTGCCAGCAGCCTCAGATTAATAGCCTACGAGCAGTACTTC.

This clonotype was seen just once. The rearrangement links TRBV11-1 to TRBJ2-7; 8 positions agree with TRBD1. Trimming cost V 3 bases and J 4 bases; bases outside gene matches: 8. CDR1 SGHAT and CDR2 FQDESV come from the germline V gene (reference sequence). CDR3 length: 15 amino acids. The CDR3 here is CASSLSRTGLYEQYF. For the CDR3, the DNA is TGTGCCAGCAGCTTGAGCAGGACAGGGCTATACGAGCAGTACTTC.

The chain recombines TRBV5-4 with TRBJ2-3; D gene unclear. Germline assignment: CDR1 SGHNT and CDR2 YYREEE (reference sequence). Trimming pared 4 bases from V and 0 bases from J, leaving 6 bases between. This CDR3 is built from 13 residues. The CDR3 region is CASSRTSTDTQYF. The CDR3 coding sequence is TGTGCCAGCAGCAGAACTAGCACAGATACGCAGTATTTT. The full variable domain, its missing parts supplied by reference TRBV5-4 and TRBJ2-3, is ETGVTQSPTHLIKTRGQQVTLRCSSQSGHNTVSWYQQALGQGPQFIFQYYREEENGRGNFPPRFSGLQFPNYSSELNVNALELDDSALYLCASSRTSTDTQYFGPGTRLTVL.

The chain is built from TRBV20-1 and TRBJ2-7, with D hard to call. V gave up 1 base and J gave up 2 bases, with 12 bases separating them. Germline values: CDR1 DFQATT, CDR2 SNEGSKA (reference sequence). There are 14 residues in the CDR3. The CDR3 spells CSARADSGAYEQYF. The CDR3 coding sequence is TGCAGTGCTAGAGCGGATAGTGGAGCCTACGAGCAGTACTTC.

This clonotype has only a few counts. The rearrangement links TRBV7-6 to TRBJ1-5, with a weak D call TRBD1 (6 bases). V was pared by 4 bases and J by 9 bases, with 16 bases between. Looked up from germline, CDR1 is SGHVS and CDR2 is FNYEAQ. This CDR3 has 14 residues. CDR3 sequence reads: CASSSSTGLTPQHF. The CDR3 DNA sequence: TGTGCCAGCAGCTCCTCGACAGGCCTCACGCCCCAGCATTTT.

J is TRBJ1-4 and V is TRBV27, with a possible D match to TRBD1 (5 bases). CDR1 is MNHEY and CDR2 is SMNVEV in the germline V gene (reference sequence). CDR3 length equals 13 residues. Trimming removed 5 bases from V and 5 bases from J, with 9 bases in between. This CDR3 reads CASSQRQNEKLFF. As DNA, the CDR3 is TGTGCCAGCAGTCAAAGACAGAATGAAAAACTGTTTTTT.

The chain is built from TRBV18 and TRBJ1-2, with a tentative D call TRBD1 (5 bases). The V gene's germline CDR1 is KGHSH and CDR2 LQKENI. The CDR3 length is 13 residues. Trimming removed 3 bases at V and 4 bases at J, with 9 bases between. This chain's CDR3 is CASSPGRSYGYTF. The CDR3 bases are TGTGCCAGCTCACCGGGGCGGTCCTATGGCTACACCTTC.

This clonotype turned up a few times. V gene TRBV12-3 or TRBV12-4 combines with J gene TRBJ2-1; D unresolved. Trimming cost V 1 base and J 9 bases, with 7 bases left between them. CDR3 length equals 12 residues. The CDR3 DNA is TGTGCCAGCAGTTTAGGGTCAGGTGAGCAGTTCTTC. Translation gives CASSLGSGEQFF.

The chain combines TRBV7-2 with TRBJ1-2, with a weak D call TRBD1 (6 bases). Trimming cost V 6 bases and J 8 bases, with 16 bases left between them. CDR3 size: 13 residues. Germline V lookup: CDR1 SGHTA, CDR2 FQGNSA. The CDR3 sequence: CASRFSQGQGYTF. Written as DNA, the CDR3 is TGTGCCAGCAGATTCTCGCAGGGGCAAGGCTACACCTTC.

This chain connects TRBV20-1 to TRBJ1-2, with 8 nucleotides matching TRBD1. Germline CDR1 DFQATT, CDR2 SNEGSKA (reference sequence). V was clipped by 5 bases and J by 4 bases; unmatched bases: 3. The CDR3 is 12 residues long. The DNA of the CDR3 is TGCAGTGCTCAGGGGGCGGGCTATGGCTACACCTTC. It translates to CSAQGAGYGYTF.

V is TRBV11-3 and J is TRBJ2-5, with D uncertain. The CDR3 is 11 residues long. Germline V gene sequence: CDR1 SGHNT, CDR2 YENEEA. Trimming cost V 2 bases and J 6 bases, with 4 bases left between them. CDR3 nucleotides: TGTGCCAGCAGCTTAAGCCAGACCCAGTACTTC. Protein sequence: CASSLSQTQYF. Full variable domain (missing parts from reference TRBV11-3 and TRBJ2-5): EAGVVQSPRYKIIEKKQPVAFWCNPISGHNTLYWYLQNLGQGPELLIRYENEEAVDDSQLPKDRFSAERLKGVDSTLKIQPAELGDSAVYLCASSLSQTQYFGPGTRLLVL.

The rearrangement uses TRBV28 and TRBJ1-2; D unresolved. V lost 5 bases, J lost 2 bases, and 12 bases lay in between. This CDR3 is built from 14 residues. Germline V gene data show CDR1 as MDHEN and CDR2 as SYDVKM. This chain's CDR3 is CASSAEYRNYGYTF. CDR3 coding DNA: TGTGCCAGCAGTGCGGAGTATCGGAACTATGGCTACACCTTC.

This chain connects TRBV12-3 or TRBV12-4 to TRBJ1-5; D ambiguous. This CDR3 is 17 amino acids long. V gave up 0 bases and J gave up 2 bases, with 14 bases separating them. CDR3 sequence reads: CASSLALAPTGNQPQHF. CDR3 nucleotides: TGTGCCAGCAGTTTAGCTTTGGCCCCCACTGGCAATCAGCCCCAGCATTTT.